These 6 T cell receptor beta chains originate from one sample sequenced in a study of blood T cell repertoires in COVID-19. Data came from immunoSEQ multiplex PCR; TCRdb stores just in-frame clones and leaves some out. The sample contains fewer than 120,000 clones, around 90% of which appear only once. The sequenced sample was peripheral blood. The source of these receptors is a woman in her fifties or sixties with acute or convalescent COVID-19.

V is TRBV27 and J is TRBJ2-1; 7 positions agree with TRBD2. This CDR3 is built from 15 residues. Trimming cost V 7 bases and J 7 bases; bases outside gene matches: 13. The V gene's germline CDR1 is MNHEY and CDR2 SMNVEV (reference sequence). This CDR3 reads CASTLRGGSGNEQFF. CDR3 sequence (DNA): TGTGCCAGCACCCTAAGAGGCGGGAGTGGAAATGAGCAGTTCTTC.

The chain carries TRBV19 and TRBJ2-1; a possible D gene is TRBD2 (6 bases). The V gene lost 7 bases and the J gene lost 0 bases, with 22 bases spanning the gap. The CDR3 runs 18 residues. The germline V gene encodes CDR1 LNHDA and CDR2 SQIVND (reference sequence). This chain's CDR3 is CASTLGGGMASSYNEQFF. The CDR3 nucleotides read TGTGCCAGTACCCTGGGAGGAGGGATGGCGAGCTCCTACAATGAGCAGTTCTTC.

The chain is built from TRBV5-5 and TRBJ2-3, with 8 bases that match TRBD1. CDR1 is SGHKS, CDR2 YYEKEE, per germline (reference sequence). The CDR3 covers 14 residues. After removal of 4 bases from V and 5 bases from J, the junction contained 6 bases not matched to a gene. The chain's CDR3 is CASSLTGAGDTQYF. CDR3 DNA sequence: TGTGCCAGCAGCCTGACAGGGGCCGGAGATACGCAGTATTTT.

V is TRBV6-6 and J is TRBJ1-3, with 7 nucleotides matching TRBD1. CDR3 length: 15 residues. Germline V CDR1 and CDR2: MNHNY, SVGAGI (reference sequence). V trimming: 5 bases; J trimming: 0 bases; junction bases outside the gene matches: 4. This CDR3 reads CASSTRQGSGNTIYF. For the CDR3, the DNA is TGTGCCAGCAGTACAAGACAGGGCTCTGGAAACACCATATATTTT.

The chain couples TRBV5-1 to TRBJ1-2, with 7 nucleotides matching TRBD1. V shed 8 bases and J 2 bases; nucleotides not matched to a gene: 15. CDR3 length: 16 residues. In germline, CDR1 is SGHRS, CDR2 YFSETQ. Here the CDR3 reads CASSTGKNNFNYGYTF. In DNA form, the CDR3 reads TGCGCCAGTTCGACAGGGAAAAATAATTTCAACTATGGCTACACCTTC.

The chain employs TRBV15 and TRBJ1-1; D ambiguous. Trimming pared 1 base from V and 1 base from J, leaving 10 bases between. This CDR3 contains 15 residues. Germline V gene lookup returns CDR1 LNHNV and CDR2 YYDKDF (reference sequence). The CDR3 DNA follows: TGTGCCACCAGCAGAGCCCCCGGGAAGAACACTGAAGCTTTCTTT. It is translated as CATSRAPGKNTEAFF. The full variable domain, completed using reference TRBV15 and TRBJ1-1, is DAMVIQNPRYQVTQFGKPVTLSCSQTLNHNVMYWYQQKSSQAPKLLFHYYDKDFNNEADTPDNFQSRRPNTSFCFLDIRSPGLGDTAMYLCATSRAPGKNTEAFFGQGTRLTVV.